The clone carrying this T cell receptor beta chain has only one observation. These data come from a study of blood T cell repertoires in COVID-19. The overall study: PBMCs, B-cell-depleted T cells, or T cells were the source of the cDNA or gDNA that made up the material.

The CDR3 covers 17 residues. V dropped 6 bases and J dropped 6; count of bases not matched to a gene: 15. Germline V gene sequence: CDR1 SGHDN, CDR2 FVKESK. In the original processing: From reference gene primer amplification, estimates of nucleated cell counts were derived. TCRdb's table, derived via immunoSEQ multiplex PCR, lists solely in-frame clones and lacks some. From that table come the V and J calls and clone size; the DNA was used to work out D and trimming. This sample has about 140,000 clones, with 88% found just once. This chain joins TRBV14 and TRBJ2-1; TRBD2 aligns across 9 bases. The sequencing sample was made of peripheral blood. The sequence was collected from a man aged 65-85 years with acute or convalescent COVID-19. The CDR3 region has the DNA TGTGCCAGCAGTCAACTACCCGGGCTAGCGGGGCCCAATGAGCAGTTCTTC. It codes for CASSQLPGLAGPNEQFF.